This T cell receptor beta chain was found in a study of T cell repertoires in cytomegalovirus infection. Study conclusions and caveats: Adding up the frequency of public TCR beta families identified people who carried CMV plus the relevant HLA.

The V gene end was trimmed by 6 bases and the J gene end by 4 bases; junction bases not matched to a gene: 5. This CDR3 is built from 14 residues. The germline V gene encodes CDR1 MDHEN and CDR2 SYDVKM. Using its own MiXCR run on the reads, TCRdb lists one record per CDR3 protein. The data contain 740,000 or so distinct CDR3 sequences, approximately 34% of them singletons. A few counts support this clonotype. Antigen: not known. The material sequenced was PBMCs. The chain combines TRBV28 with TRBJ1-5; 8 bases align to TRBD1. The sequence was obtained from a human donor in good health (CMV status not recorded). Some clones in this sample may be carry-over from other donors' samples. The CDR3 nucleotides read TGTGCCAGCAGGCCATACAGGGGGAATCAGCCCCAGCATTTT. Encoded protein: CASRPYRGNQPQHF.